The TCR beta chain under discussion was sequenced for a study of human T cells and chemical hapten exposure. Time point denoted: pre-sensitization, week 0. Treatment noted: therapeutic diphenylcyclopropenone sensitization with weekly scalp DPC. Each CDR3 protein is one row after TCRdb ran MiXCR on the RACE reads. The data hold roughly 100,000 distinct CDR3 sequences, with 9% to 15% observed a single time. From germline, CDR1 is LGHDT and CDR2 YNNKEL (reference sequence). Trimming took 4 bases from V and 6 from J, leaving 10 bases between them. CDR3 length equals 13 residues. The origin of this receptor is a woman between 50 and 59 years old with alopecia areata. Some clones in this sample may be carry-over from other donors' samples. The sample in question was whole blood, obtained in connection with sensitization to the hapten diphenylcyclopropenone (DPC). The V gene is TRBV3-1, the J gene TRBJ1-5; no clear D gene. The CDR3 nucleotides read TGTGCCAGCAGCCGGCTCGCCGGTCAGCCCCAGCATTTT. Amino acid sequence: CASSRLAGQPQHF.